The entry below gives a single T cell receptor beta chain sequence along with its context. The target antigen is unknown. The data were obtained in a study of OX40 agonist ivuxolimab in advanced cancers. Overall study findings and caveats: Mean expanded clone counts were higher in CD8+ than CD4+ T cells.

Using immunoSEQ multiplex PCR, the repertoire was profiled, and TCRdb retains in-frame clones only, with some absent. The sample holds roughly 86,000 clones, more than 80% seen once. The specimen comprised CD4+ or CD8+ T cells sorted from blood, sampled in a trial of the OX40 agonist ivuxolimab. The sequence came from an adult with an advanced solid tumor such as melanoma, head and neck, liver or kidney cancer.

The CDR3, as DNA: TGTGCCAGTAGCGAGAGCTCCTACAATGAGCAGTTCTTC. It specifies CASSESSYNEQFF. V is TRBV19 and J is TRBJ2-1; D unclear. The length of the CDR3 is 13 residues. V was trimmed by 6 bases and J by 0 bases, leaving 6 bases between them. CDR1 LNHDA and CDR2 SQIVND come from the germline V gene (reference sequence).